The sequence of this TCR beta chain was determined in a study of human T cells and chemical hapten exposure. Per the original methods: Counting gave a median of around 89,000 TCRs per sample, with values ranging from about 23,224 to 700,000. Each CDR3 protein is one row after TCRdb ran MiXCR on the RACE reads. What appears here as the V and J calls and clone size reflects TCRdb's work, not the paper's. The sample lists roughly 70,000 distinct CDR3 sequences; about 31% were seen once. Whole-study findings and limits: Expanded TCR counts at PT1 were positively correlated with the patch test score.

Worth noting for this clonotype: Its antigen is as yet unknown.

The time point is: patch test 1, 2 weeks after DPC sensitization. The treatment here: therapeutic diphenylcyclopropenone sensitization with weekly scalp DPC. The donor pool consisted of alopecia patients aged 18 to 70 years, considered suitable for DPC. Germline V gene data show CDR1 as DFQATT and CDR2 as SNEGSKA (reference sequence). The CDR3 runs to 14 residues. J lost 3 bases, V lost 7 bases, and 8 bases had no gene match. The origin of this receptor is a man aged 35 to 55 with alopecia areata. Some clones in this sample may be carry-over from other donors' samples. This sample comprised whole blood, obtained in connection with sensitization to the hapten diphenylcyclopropenone (DPC). The genes are TRBV20-1 and TRBJ2-1, with 8 nucleotides matching TRBD2. The CDR3 region has the DNA TGCAGTGGACAAGGCGGGAGGATCTACAATGAGCAGTTCTTC. Protein product: CSGQGGRIYNEQFF.